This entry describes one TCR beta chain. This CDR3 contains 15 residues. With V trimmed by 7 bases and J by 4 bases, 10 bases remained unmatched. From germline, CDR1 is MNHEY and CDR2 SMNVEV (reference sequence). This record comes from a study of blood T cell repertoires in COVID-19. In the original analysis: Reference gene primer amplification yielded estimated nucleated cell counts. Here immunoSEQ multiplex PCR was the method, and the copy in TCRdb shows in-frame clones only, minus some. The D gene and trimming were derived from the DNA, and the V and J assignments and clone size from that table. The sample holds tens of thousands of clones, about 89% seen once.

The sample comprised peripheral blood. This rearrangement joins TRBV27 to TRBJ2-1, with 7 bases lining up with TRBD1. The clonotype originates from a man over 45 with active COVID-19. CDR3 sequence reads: CASKNDRAVYNEQFF. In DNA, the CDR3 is TGTGCCAGCAAGAATGACAGGGCGGTTTACAATGAGCAGTTCTTC.